These 18 T cell receptor beta chains share one sample of origin, sequenced in a study of CD8 T cells in Susac syndrome. RNA in amounts of 0.5 to 1 ug was reverse transcribed with random hexamers. TCRdb analysed the immunoSEQ multiplex PCR reads with MiXCR anew, one entry per CDR3 protein. In the table there are roughly 150,000 distinct CDR3 sequences, nearly 97% of which are singletons. Sequenced sample: CD8+ T cells from PBMCs. The receptors derive from a human donor with multiple sclerosis.

This clonotype came up once. V is TRBV6-5 and J is TRBJ2-7; TRBD1 aligns across 8 bases. Germline V gene data show CDR1 as MNHEY and CDR2 as SVGAGI. The CDR3 is 13 residues long. CDR3: CAAAGRGLHEQYF. In nucleotides, the CDR3 is TGTGCGGCCGCGGGCAGGGGGCTACACGAGCAGTACTTC.

The V gene is TRBV7-6, the J gene TRBJ2-6; 7 bases align to TRBD1. V was clipped by 5 bases and J by 0 bases; unmatched bases: 1. The CDR3 is 15 residues long. CDR1 is SGHVS, CDR2 FNYEAQ, per germline. CDR3 sequence reads: CASSAGGSGANVLTF. The CDR3 bases are TGTGCCAGCAGCGCAGGGGGCTCTGGGGCCAACGTCCTGACTTTC.

This chain uses TRBV7-9 with TRBJ2-7, with TRBD2 matching over 11 bases. This CDR3 is 17 amino acids long. Trimming removed 1 base from V and 2 bases from J; junction bases left unmatched: 7. The germline V gene encodes CDR1 SEHNR and CDR2 FQNEAQ (reference sequence). DNA for the CDR3: TGTGCCAGCAGCTTAGACCCCGCTAGCGGGGGGCCCTACGAGCAGTACTTC. It is translated as CASSLDPASGGPYEQYF.

This clonotype occurred once. The chain is built from TRBV9 and TRBJ2-5, with 7 bases that match TRBD2. This CDR3 has 15 residues. V lost 7 bases, J lost 1 base, and 10 bases stayed unmatched. Germline V gives CDR1 SGDLS, CDR2 YYNGEE. This chain's CDR3 is CASGGGWTSQETQYF. The CDR3, as DNA: TGTGCCAGCGGAGGAGGTTGGACTAGCCAAGAGACCCAGTACTTC.

The rearrangement uses TRBV7-9 and TRBJ1-4; D not resolved. Between the trimmed V and J ends, which lost 5 bases and 8 bases, there was a span of 9 bases. CDR1 and CDR2 (germline): SEHNR, FQNEAQ (reference sequence). This CDR3 has 12 residues. CDR3 amino acids: CASSAVTEKLFF. The CDR3, as DNA: TGTGCCAGCAGCGCGGTTACCGAAAAACTGTTTTTT.

The chain links TRBV5-6 to TRBJ2-1, with 8 bases matching TRBD1. Trimming cost V 7 bases and J 6 bases; bases outside gene matches: 12. The germline gives CDR1 SGHDT, CDR2 YYEEEE. The CDR3 runs 15 residues. CDR3 sequence reads: CASGQGLIGGNEQFF. CDR3 sequence (DNA): TGTGCCAGCGGACAGGGTTTAATCGGCGGCAATGAGCAGTTCTTC.

The CDR3 DNA reads TGTGCCAGCAGCTTAGTATCAGGGCCCAACACCTACGAGCAGTACTTC. It specifies CASSLVSGPNTYEQYF. The J gene is TRBJ2-7, the V gene TRBV7-9; tentative D call: TRBD1 (5 bases). The CDR3 covers 16 residues. Germline loops: CDR1 SEHNR, CDR2 FQNEAQ (reference sequence). Trimming removed 1 base from V and 2 bases from J, with 15 bases in between.

The chain is built from TRBV4-1 and TRBJ2-3; no clear D. Trimming stripped 0 bases from V and 5 bases from J, with 12 bases between. This CDR3 has 15 amino acids. Per germline, CDR1 MGHRA and CDR2 YSYEKL. The CDR3 nucleotides are TGCGCCAGCAGCCAAGATTGGAACTGGGGAGATACGCAGTATTTT. Its protein product is CASSQDWNWGDTQYF.

The chain combines TRBV6-5 with TRBJ2-7; D not resolved. This CDR3 contains 13 residues. Germline lookup yields CDR1 MNHEY and CDR2 SVGAGI. Here the CDR3 reads CAVGQSKGYVQYV. DNA of the CDR3: TGTGCCGTGGGTCAATCAAAGGGATACGTGCAGTACGTC.

The V gene is TRBV29-1, the J gene TRBJ2-7, with 9 bases that match TRBD1. The CDR3 consists of 13 residues. Germline loops: CDR1 SQVTM, CDR2 ANQGSEA. With V trimmed by 7 bases and J by 4 bases, 8 bases remained unmatched. The CDR3 loop is CSATGTGWYEQYF. The CDR3 DNA reads as TGCAGCGCCACGGGGACAGGGTGGTACGAGCAGTACTTC.

The chain has TRBV29-1 and TRBJ2-1; D is perhaps TRBD1 or TRBD2 (5 bases each). This CDR3 spans 14 amino acids. Between the trimmed V and J ends, which lost 4 bases and 7 bases, there was a span of 17 bases. From germline, CDR1 is SQVTM and CDR2 ANQGSEA. CDR3 region: CSVVPGAFGNEQFF. CDR3 nucleotides: TGCAGCGTTGTACCCGGGGCTTTTGGAAATGAGCAGTTCTTC.

This clonotype is a singleton in its sample. This rearrangement joins TRBV6-6 to TRBJ2-7; D perhaps matches TRBD1 (6 bases). The CDR3 runs to 14 residues. V was trimmed by 3 bases and J by 1 base, leaving 10 bases between them. In germline, CDR1 is MNHNY, CDR2 SVGAGI (reference sequence). CDR3 nucleotide sequence: TGTGCCAGCAGTTATGGGGACATTTCCTACGAGCAGTACTTC. This encodes CASSYGDISYEQYF.

This chain uses TRBV2 with TRBJ2-1; D gene ambiguous. Trimming left V 2 bases short and J 4 bases short, with 6 bases between. The CDR3 spans 13 residues. Germline-derived CDR1 and CDR2 are SNHLY and FYNNEI. Written as DNA, the CDR3 is TGTGCCAGCAGTGAAAGGCAGTACAATGAGCAGTTCTTC. This gives the protein CASSERQYNEQFF.

This CDR3 is CASSEWGANTEAFF. The CDR3, as DNA: TGTGCCAGCAGTGAATGGGGGGCGAACACTGAAGCTTTCTTT. This chain links TRBV25-1 with TRBJ1-1; D possibly corresponds to TRBD1 (6 bases). The germline gives CDR1 MGHDK, CDR2 SYGVNS. The V end lost 1 base, the J end lost 1 base, and 7 bases lay between the germline ends. This CDR3 has 14 amino acids.

This clonotype has a single count. The V call is TRBV2, the J call TRBJ2-2; D is uncertain. The germline V gene has CDR1 SNHLY and CDR2 FYNNEI. This CDR3 spans 15 amino acids. Trimming took off 9 bases at V and 1 base at J, with 15 bases between the two ends. The CDR3 here is CASLGLGMNTGELFF. The DNA of the CDR3 is TGTGCCAGTTTGGGCCTCGGCATGAACACCGGGGAGCTGTTTTTT.

The gene calls are TRBV10-2 and TRBJ1-1, with D unresolved. V was pared by 5 bases and J by 5 bases, with 15 bases between. The CDR3 loop spans 14 amino acids. Germline loops: CDR1 WSHSY, CDR2 SAAADI. CDR3 in DNA: TGCGCCAGCAGTCGGCCGTCGGAGGGAACTGAAGCTTTCTTT. This sequence encodes CASSRPSEGTEAFF.

This clonotype is a singleton in its sample. The V and J genes are TRBV20-1 and TRBJ2-4; D gene ambiguous. Germline values: CDR1 DFQATT, CDR2 SNEGSKA (reference sequence). There are 15 residues in the CDR3. Trimming took off 4 bases at V and 0 bases at J, with 13 bases between the two ends. The CDR3: CSATIPRVAKNIQYF. The CDR3 nucleotides are TGCAGTGCTACTATCCCCAGAGTAGCCAAAAACATTCAGTACTTC.

J is TRBJ1-5 and V is TRBV20-1; D ambiguous. This CDR3 contains 13 residues. Trimming left V 7 bases short and J 1 base short, with 11 bases between. Germline values: CDR1 DFQATT, CDR2 SNEGSKA (reference sequence). In DNA, the CDR3 is TGCAGTGTTCCCGAGAGGAGCAATCAGCCCCAGCATTTT. Translating gives CSVPERSNQPQHF.